This paragraph covers one T cell receptor beta chain sequence. Its antigen is undetermined. CDR1 and CDR2 from the germline V gene are DFQATT and SNEGSKA (reference sequence). V lost 0 bases and J lost 3, with 13 bases in between. This CDR3 contains 15 residues. In each sample, at least 6 million PBMCs were isolated. This specimen belongs to a study of blood T cells in healthy people across ages. With a J-beta primer mix and a sample-barcoded 5' primer, a second PCR ran 7 to 11 cycles. TCRdb redid the calling of the 5' RACE reads with MiXCR, one entry per CDR3 protein. Among 920,000 or so distinct CDR3 sequences listed, 40% to 45% were seen once. Study conclusions and caveats: Long-lived donors exceeded aged donors in naive CD4+ cells and diversity.

Input material: blood. The J gene is TRBJ2-3, the V gene TRBV20-1, with D maybe TRBD1 (5 bases). The clonotype originates from a woman in her sixties or seventies in good health. The CDR3 nucleotides read TGCAGTGCTAGAGATATTTCAGGGCCTACAGATACGCAGTATTTT. Protein sequence: CSARDISGPTDTQYF.